The source of this TCR beta chain is a study of identical twins. Only a few counts were recorded for this clonotype. Every donor was a healthy Caucasian. TCRdb passed the 5' RACE reads through MiXCR, listing each CDR3 protein once. The repertoire holds 430,000 or so distinct CDR3 sequences, 20% to 25% seen once, with just under 3% in the top ten. The CDR3 contains 14 residues. V lost 5 bases, J lost 0 bases, and 4 bases stayed unmatched. The germline V gene encodes CDR1 DFQATT and CDR2 SNEGSKA (reference sequence). The same data also went into a second study, on T cells expressing NK-cell markers. That report notes: In sorted CD3+CD56+NKG2C+, CD3+CD56+NKG2C- and CD3+CD56-NKG2C+ T cells, TCR beta repertoires were obtained. Anti-gamma-delta TCR antibody use in several experiments restricted sorting to alpha-beta TCR T cells.

This clonotype originated in a woman between 18 and 29 years old in good health. The chain combines TRBV20-1 with TRBJ2-3, with 8 nucleotides matching TRBD2. Material for sequencing was CD4+ T cells sorted from blood. CDR3 coding DNA: TGCAGTGCTTTAGCGGGGACTAGCACAGATACGCAGTATTTT. This encodes CSALAGTSTDTQYF.